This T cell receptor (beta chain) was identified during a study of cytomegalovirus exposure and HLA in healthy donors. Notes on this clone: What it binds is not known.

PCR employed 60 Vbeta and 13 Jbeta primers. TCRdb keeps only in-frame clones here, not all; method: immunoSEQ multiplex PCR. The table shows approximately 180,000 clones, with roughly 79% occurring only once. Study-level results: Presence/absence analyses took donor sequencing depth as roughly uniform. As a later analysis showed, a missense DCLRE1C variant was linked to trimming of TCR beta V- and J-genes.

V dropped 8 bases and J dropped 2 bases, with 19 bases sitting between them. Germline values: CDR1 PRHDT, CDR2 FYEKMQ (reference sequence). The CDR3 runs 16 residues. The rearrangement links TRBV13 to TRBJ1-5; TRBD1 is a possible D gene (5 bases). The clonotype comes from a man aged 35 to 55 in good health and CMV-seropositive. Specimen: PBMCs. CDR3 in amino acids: CASLHRIGGCNQPQHF. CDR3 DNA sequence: TGTGCCAGCCTTCACCGCATTGGGGGGTGCAATCAGCCCCAGCATTTT.